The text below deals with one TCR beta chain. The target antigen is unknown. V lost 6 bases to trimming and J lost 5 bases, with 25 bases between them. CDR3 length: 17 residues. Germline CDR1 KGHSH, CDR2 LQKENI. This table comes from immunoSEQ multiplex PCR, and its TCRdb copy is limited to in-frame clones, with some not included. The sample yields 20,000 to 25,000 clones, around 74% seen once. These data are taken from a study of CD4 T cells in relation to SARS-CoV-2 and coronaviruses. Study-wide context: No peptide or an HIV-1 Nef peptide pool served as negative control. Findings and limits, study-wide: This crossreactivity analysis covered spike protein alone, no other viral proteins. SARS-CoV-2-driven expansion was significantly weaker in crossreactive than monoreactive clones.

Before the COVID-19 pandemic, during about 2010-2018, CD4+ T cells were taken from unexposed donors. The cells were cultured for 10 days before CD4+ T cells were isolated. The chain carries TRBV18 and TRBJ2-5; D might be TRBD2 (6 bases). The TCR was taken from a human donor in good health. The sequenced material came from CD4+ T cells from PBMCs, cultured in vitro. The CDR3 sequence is CASSRTPGPGVWETQYF. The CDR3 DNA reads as TGTGCCAGCTCCCGAACCCCGGGACCGGGGGTGTGGGAGACCCAGTACTTC.